This T cell receptor beta chain was captured in a study of beta chain features in type 1 diabetes. Study-level results: Shorter TCRB CDR3s, moderately but significantly so, marked every one of the four CD4+ subsets in Type 1 diabetes patients.

Note on this clone: Its antigen is unidentified.

By way of CD45RO/CCR7/CD25/CD127/CD95/CD27, the CD4+ regulatory, stem cell-like memory, central memory and naive cells were sorted. The whole isolated RNA underwent reverse transcription, so sequencing captured expressed TCRB transcripts. Method: immunoSEQ multiplex PCR; TCRdb's copy keeps in-frame clones and lacks some. In the table there are fewer than 200,000 clones, approximately 10% of which are singletons. This receptor was obtained from a man aged 25-40 years with type 1 diabetes. The sequencing input was central memory CD4+ T cells from blood.

The CDR3 nucleotides are TGTGCCAGCAGCTATTGGACAGCCTCTGGAAACACCATATATTTT. It specifies CASSYWTASGNTIYF. The gene calls are TRBV7-9 and TRBJ1-3; D may be TRBD1 (6 bases). The CDR3 is 15 residues long. Germline V gene lookup returns CDR1 SEHNR and CDR2 FQNEAQ (reference sequence). V was clipped by 4 bases and J by 0 bases, with 10 bases between them. The full variable domain, completed using reference TRBV7-9 and TRBJ1-3, is DTGVSQNPRHKITKRGQNVTFRCDPISEHNRLYWYRQTLGQGPEFLTYFQNEAQLEKSRLLSDRFSAERPKGSFSTLEIQRTEQGDSAMYLCASSYWTASGNTIYFGEGSWLTVV.